This paragraph covers one T cell receptor (beta chain) sequence. This clonotype was seen repeatedly, ten times or more. Its target antigen remains unknown. Within one base of it there is no much larger clone, and no base qualities were kept. V is reduced by 6 bases and J by 1 base, leaving a spacing of 13 bases between them. CDR1 SGHRS and CDR2 YFSETQ are derived from the germline V gene. Reading from cysteine to phenylalanine, the CDR3 counts 14 amino acids. Just the 42-base CDR3 DNA is kept, in frame starting at base 1. Sequenced on an Illumina HiSeq 2500. Quantitative 5'-RACE with molecular barcodes was used to prepare TCR beta libraries. The paper's data handling went like this. A new computational method, built on a probabilistic model of VDJ rearrangement, was used to identify disease-linked TCR variants. TCRdb itself trimmed the public reads at Q25 with fastp, ran MiXCR and retained productive beta chains. Entries are consolidated by CDR3 protein sequence, retaining the most common genes and DNA. The V and J calls were determined by TCRdb, not by the authors. This sample comprises roughly 180,000 distinct CDR3 sequences, 11% of them detected only once. Just under 30% of the sample comes from the top ten.

This sample stems from a study of CD8 T cells in ankylosing spondylitis (dated by TCRdb to 2016 to 2017). Broadly, across the study: The study profiled T cell receptor beta repertoires in healthy donors and ankylosing spondylitis patients to find disease-linked TCR variants. Samples of peripheral blood were taken, and for ankylosing spondylitis patients, synovial fluid was collected as well. The whole study cohort included some 100 healthy donors and 20 to 30 ankylosing spondylitis patients.

Overall study results and their limits: The disease-linked clones had a CD8+ phenotype and were found at relatively low frequencies in peripheral blood. The disease-linked clones were reported as significantly enriched in matched synovial fluid samples from ankylosing spondylitis patients. Blood from ankylosing spondylitis patients appeared to be characterized by a TCR beta motif composed of eight highly homologous amino acid variants. Some motif variants were previously reported in synovial fluid and blood of reactive arthritis patients, suggesting common disease-initiation mechanisms.

The sequence derives from a male donor with ankylosing spondylitis or in good health (not recorded which). The chain is made from TRBV5-1 and TRBJ1-1; tentative D gene TRBD1, with 6 bases matching. The sample comprised blood, either unsorted or a sorted T cell fraction (not recorded which). The CDR3 in this case is CASTSGDPNTEAFF. The bases read TGCGCCAGCACCTCAGGGGACCCGAACACTGAAGCTTTCTTT.